This passage covers 2 T cell receptor beta chains from one sample sequenced in a study of blood T cells in healthy people across ages. For the second PCR, which ran for about 7 to 11 cycles, a sample-barcoded 5' primer and a J-beta primer mix were used. TCRdb re-called the 5' RACE reads with MiXCR, one entry per CDR3 protein. Of 750,000 to 950,000 distinct CDR3 sequences listed, about a quarter are singletons. Another study also made use of these data, one on T cells of mothers and their children.

The sample was blood. Receptors were obtained from a boy aged 5-17 years in good health.

This clonotype was seen a few times. This rearrangement joins TRBV20-1 to TRBJ1-3; D remains ambiguous. CDR3 size: 14 residues. CDR1 and CDR2 (germline): DFQATT, SNEGSKA (reference sequence). V was clipped by 0 bases and J by 0 bases, with 6 bases between them. The CDR3 bases are TGCAGTGCTAGAGAACAGAGCTCTGGAAACACCATATATTTT. This codes for CSAREQSSGNTIYF.

This clonotype was counted between two and nine times. The junction departs from the called germline gene at one end, perhaps through a read error. The chain is built from TRBV7-7 and TRBJ2-2; 9 positions match TRBD2. The CDR3 extends over 16 amino acids. Germline loops: CDR1 SSHAT, CDR2 FNYEAQ (reference sequence). CDR3 amino acids: CASSPVAGANTGELFF. Here the CDR3 DNA reads TGTGCTAGCAGCCCAGTAGCGGGGGCGAACACCGGGGAGCTGTTTTTT.